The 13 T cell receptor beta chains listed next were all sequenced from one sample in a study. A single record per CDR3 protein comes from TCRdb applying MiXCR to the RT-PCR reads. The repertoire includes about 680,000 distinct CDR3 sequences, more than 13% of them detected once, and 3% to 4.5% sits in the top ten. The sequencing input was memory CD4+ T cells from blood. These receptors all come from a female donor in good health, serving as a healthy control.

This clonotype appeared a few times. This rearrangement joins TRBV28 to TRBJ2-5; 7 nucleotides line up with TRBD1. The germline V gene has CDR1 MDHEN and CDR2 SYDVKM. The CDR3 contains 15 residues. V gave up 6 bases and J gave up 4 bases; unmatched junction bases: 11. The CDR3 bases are TGTGCCAGCAGCCCCTCTAGGGGGACAGCAGAGACCCAGTACTTC. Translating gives CASSPSRGTAETQYF.

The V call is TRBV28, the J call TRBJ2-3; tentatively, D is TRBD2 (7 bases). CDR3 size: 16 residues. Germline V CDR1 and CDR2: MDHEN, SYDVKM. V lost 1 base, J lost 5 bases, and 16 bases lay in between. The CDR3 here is CASSLLGGGPGDTQYF. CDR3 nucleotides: TGTGCCAGCAGTTTATTAGGGGGAGGGCCGGGAGATACGCAGTATTTT.

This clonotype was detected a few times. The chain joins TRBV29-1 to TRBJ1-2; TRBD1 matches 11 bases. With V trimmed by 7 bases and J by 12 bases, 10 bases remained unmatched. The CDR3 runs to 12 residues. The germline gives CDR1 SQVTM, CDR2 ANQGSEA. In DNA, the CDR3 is TGCAGCGCCTGGACAGGGGGCCGGATCGACACCTTC. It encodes CSAWTGGRIDTF.

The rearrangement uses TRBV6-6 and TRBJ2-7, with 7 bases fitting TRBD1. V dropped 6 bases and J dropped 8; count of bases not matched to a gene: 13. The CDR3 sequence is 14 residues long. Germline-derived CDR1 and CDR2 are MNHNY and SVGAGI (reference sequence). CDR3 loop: CASRTGQRSLKQYF. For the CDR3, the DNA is TGTGCCAGCAGAACGGGACAGAGATCTTTGAAGCAGTACTTC.

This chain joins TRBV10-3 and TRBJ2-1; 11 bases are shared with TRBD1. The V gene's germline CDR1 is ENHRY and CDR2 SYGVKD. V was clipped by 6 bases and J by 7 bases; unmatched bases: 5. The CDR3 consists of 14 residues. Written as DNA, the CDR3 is TGTGCCATCAGAGCGGACAGGGGGCTGAATGAGCAGTTCTTC. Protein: CAIRADRGLNEQFF.

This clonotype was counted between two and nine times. The CDR3 protein is CSARVGGSDTEAFF. CDR3 coding DNA: TGCAGTGCTAGAGTAGGTGGGTCGGACACTGAAGCTTTCTTT. This chain uses TRBV20-1 with TRBJ1-1; unclear D gene. With 1 base removed from V and 3 bases from J, the gap between germline ends came to 12 bases. Germline CDR1 DFQATT, CDR2 SNEGSKA (reference sequence). This CDR3 comprises 14 residues.

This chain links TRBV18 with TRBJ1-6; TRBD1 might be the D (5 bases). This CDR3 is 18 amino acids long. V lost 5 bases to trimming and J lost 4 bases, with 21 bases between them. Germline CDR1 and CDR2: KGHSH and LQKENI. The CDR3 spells CASSDDSTLNSYNSPLHF. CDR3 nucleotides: TGTGCCAGCTCAGACGACAGCACGCTAAACAGTTATAATTCACCCCTCCACTTT.

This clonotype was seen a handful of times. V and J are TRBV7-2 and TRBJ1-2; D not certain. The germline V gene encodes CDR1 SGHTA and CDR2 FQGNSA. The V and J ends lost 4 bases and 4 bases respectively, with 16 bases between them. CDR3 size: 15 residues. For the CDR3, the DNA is TGTGCCAGCAGCTCTTCGACACTGTCGGTCTATGGCTACACCTTC. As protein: CASSSSTLSVYGYTF.

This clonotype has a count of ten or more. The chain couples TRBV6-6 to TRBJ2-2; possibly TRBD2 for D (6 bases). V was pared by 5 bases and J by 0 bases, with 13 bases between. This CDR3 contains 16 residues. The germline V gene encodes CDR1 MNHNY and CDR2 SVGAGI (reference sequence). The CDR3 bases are TGTGCCAGCAGTCAAACTGGGGGGTCGAACACCGGGGAGCTGTTTTTT. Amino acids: CASSQTGGSNTGELFF.

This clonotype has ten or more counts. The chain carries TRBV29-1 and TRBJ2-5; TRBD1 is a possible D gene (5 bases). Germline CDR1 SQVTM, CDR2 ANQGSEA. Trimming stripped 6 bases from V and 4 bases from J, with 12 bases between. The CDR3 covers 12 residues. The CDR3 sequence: CSVGADPETQYF. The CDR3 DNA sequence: TGCAGCGTAGGGGCCGACCCAGAGACCCAGTACTTC.

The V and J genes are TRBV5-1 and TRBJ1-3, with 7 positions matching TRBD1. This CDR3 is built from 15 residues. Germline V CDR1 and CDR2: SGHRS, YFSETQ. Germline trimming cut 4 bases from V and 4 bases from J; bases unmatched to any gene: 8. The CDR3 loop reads CASSPEQGPGNTIYF. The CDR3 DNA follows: TGCGCCAGCAGCCCAGAACAGGGGCCCGGAAACACCATATATTTT.

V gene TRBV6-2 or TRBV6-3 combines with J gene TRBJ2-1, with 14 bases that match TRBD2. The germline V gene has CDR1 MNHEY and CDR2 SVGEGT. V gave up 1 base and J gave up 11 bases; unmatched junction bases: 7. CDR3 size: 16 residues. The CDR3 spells CASSYFPGTSGSQQFF. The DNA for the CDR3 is TGTGCCAGCAGTTACTTTCCCGGGACTAGCGGGAGTCAGCAGTTCTTC.

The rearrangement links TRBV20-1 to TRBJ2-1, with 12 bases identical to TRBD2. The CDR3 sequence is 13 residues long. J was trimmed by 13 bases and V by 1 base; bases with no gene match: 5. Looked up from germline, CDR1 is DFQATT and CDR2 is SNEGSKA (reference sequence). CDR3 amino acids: CSARGRTSGEQFF. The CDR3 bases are TGCAGTGCTAGAGGGCGGACTAGCGGGGAACAGTTCTTC.